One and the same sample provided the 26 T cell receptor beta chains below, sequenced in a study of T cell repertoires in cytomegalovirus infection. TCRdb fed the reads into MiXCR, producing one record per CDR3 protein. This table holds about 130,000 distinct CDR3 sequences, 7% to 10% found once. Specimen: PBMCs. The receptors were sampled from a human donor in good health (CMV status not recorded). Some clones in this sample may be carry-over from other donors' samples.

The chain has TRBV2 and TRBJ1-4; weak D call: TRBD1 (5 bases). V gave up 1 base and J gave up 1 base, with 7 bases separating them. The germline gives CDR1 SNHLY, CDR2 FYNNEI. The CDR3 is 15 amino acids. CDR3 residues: CASSEVGGTNEKLFF. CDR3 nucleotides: TGTGCCAGCAGTGAAGTCGGGGGAACTAATGAAAAACTGTTTTTT.

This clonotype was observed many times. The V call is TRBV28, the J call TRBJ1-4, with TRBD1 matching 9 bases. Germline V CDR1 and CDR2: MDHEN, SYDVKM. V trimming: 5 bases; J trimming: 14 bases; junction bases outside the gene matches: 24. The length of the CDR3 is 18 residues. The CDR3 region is CASSPGGRTGEGRGWLFF. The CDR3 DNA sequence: TGTGCCAGCAGTCCCGGAGGGAGGACAGGGGAAGGACGGGGGTGGCTGTTTTTT.

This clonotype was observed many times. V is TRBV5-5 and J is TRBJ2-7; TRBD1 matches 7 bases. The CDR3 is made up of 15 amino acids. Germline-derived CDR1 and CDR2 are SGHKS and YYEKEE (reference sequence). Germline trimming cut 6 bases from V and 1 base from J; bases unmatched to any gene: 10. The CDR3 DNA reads TGTGCCAGCAACACCGGGACAGCTGTATCCTACGAGCAGTACTTC. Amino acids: CASNTGTAVSYEQYF.

As DNA, the CDR3 is TGTGCCAGCAGCGACGGGACGGATTCTGGAAACACCATATATTTT. Its protein product is CASSDGTDSGNTIYF. This sequence joins TRBV9 and TRBJ1-3, with TRBD1 as a possible D gene (5 bases). The V and J ends lost 3 bases and 1 base respectively, with 11 bases between them. The CDR3 has 15 residues. Germline-derived CDR1 and CDR2 are SGDLS and YYNGEE.

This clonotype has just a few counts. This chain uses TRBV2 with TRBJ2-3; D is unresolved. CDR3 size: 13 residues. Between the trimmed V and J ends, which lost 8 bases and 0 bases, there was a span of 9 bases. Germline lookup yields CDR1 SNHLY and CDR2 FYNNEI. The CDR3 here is CASQLLSTDTQYF. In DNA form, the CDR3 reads TGTGCCAGCCAGCTCCTAAGCACAGATACGCAGTATTTT.

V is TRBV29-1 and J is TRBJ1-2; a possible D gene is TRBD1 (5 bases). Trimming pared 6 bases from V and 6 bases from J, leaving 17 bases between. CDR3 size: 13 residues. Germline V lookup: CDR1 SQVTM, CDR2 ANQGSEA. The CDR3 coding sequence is TGCAGCGTGGGGGGGAATCGGCCAAATGGCTACACCTTC. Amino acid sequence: CSVGGNRPNGYTF.

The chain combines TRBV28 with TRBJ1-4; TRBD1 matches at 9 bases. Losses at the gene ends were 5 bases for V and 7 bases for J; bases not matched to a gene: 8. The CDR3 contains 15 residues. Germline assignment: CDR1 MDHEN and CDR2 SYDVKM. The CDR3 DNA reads TGTGCCAGCAGTCAAGCGGGGACAGGGCCTGAAAAACTGTTTTTT. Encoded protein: CASSQAGTGPEKLFF.

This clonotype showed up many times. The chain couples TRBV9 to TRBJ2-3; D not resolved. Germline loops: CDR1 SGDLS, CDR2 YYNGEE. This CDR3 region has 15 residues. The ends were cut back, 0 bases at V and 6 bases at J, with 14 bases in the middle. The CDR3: CASSVEGIRGDTQYF. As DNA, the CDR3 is TGTGCCAGCAGCGTAGAAGGGATTCGTGGTGATACGCAGTATTTT.

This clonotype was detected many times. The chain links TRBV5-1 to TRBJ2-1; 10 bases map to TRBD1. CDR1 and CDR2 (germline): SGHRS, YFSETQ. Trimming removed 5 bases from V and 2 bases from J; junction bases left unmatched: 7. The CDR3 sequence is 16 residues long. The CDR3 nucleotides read TGCGCCAGCAGGCTCGCCGGACAGGGGGCCTACAATGAGCAGTTCTTC. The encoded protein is CASRLAGQGAYNEQFF. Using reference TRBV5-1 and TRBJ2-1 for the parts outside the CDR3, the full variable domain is KAGVTQTPRYLIKTRGQQVTLSCSPISGHRSVSWYQQTPGQGLQFLFEYFSETQRNKGNFPGRFSGRQFSNSRSEMNVSTLELGDSALYLCASRLAGQGAYNEQFFGPGTRLTVL.

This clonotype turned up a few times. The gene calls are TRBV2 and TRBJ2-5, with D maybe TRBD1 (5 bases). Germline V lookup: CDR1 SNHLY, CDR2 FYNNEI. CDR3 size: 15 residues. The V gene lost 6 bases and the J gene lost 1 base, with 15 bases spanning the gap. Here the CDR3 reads CASSVIQVPQETQYF. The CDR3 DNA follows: TGTGCCAGCAGCGTCATACAGGTACCCCAAGAGACCCAGTACTTC.

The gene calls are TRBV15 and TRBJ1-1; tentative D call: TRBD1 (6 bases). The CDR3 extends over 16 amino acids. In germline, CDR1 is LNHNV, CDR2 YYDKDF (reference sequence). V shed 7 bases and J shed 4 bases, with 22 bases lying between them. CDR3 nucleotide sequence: TGTGCCACCAACAGGGACCCTCAGGGCGGGGGCACTGAAGCTTTCTTT. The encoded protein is CATNRDPQGGGTEAFF.

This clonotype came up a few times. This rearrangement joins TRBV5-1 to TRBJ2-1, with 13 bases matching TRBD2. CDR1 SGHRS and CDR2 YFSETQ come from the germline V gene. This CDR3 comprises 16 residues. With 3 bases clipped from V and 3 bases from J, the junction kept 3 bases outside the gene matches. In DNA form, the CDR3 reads TGCGCCAGCAGCTACCGACTAGCGGGGGGCTACAATGAGCAGTTCTTC. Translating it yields CASSYRLAGGYNEQFF.

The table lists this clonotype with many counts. Here the CDR3 DNA reads TGTGCCAGCAGTGAGCAGTTTAGCGGGGGGTCCATATACAATGAGCAGTTCTTC. As protein: CASSEQFSGGSIYNEQFF. The V gene is TRBV2, the J gene TRBJ2-1; 10 positions agree with TRBD2. The CDR3 is 18 amino acids. From germline, CDR1 is SNHLY and CDR2 FYNNEI. Trimming cost V 3 bases and J 4 bases; bases outside gene matches: 12.

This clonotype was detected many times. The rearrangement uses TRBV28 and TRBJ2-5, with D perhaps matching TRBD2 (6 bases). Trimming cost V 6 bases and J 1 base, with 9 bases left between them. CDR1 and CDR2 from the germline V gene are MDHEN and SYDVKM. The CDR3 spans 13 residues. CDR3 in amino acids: CASSPAGQETQYF. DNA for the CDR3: TGTGCCAGCAGCCCAGCGGGCCAAGAGACCCAGTACTTC.

DNA of the CDR3: TGTGCCAGCAGCTTAGCGTGGATCACAGATACGCAGTATTTT. It specifies CASSLAWITDTQYF. This sequence joins TRBV7-3 and TRBJ2-3; D unresolved. CDR1 is SGHTA, CDR2 FQGTGA, per germline. This CDR3 is built from 14 residues. Trimming took 2 bases from V and 2 from J, leaving 8 bases between them.

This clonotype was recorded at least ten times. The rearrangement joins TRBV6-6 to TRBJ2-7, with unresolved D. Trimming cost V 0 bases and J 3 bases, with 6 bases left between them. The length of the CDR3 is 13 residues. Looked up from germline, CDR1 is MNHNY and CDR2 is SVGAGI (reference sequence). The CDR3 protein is CASSYSEDYEQYF. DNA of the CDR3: TGTGCCAGCAGTTACTCGGAAGACTACGAGCAGTACTTC.

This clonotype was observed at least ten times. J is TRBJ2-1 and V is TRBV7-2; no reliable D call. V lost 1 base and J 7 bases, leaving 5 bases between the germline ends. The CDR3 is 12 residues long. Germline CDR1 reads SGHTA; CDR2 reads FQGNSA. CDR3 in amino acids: CASSLVVNEQFF. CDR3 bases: TGTGCCAGCAGCTTAGTGGTTAATGAGCAGTTCTTC. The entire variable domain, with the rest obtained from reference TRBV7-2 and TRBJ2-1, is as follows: GAGVSQSPSNKVTEKGKDVELRCDPISGHTALYWYRQSLGQGLEFLIYFQGNSAPDKSGLPSDRFSAERTGGSVSTLTIQRTQQEDSAVYLCASSLVVNEQFFGPGTRLTVL.

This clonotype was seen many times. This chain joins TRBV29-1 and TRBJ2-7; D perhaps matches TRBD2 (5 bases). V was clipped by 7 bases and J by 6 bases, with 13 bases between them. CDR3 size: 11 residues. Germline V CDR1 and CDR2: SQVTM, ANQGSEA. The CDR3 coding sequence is TGCAGCGCCGTCGGACTCCTCGAGCAGTACTTC. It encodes CSAVGLLEQYF.

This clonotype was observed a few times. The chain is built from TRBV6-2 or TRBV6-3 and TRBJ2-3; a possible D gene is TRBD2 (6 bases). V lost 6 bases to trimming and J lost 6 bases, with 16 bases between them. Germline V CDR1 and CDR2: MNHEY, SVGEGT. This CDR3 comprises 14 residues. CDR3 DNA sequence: TGTGCCAGCAGCGAAGGAGGGCATGGGGATACGCAGTATTTT. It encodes CASSEGGHGDTQYF.

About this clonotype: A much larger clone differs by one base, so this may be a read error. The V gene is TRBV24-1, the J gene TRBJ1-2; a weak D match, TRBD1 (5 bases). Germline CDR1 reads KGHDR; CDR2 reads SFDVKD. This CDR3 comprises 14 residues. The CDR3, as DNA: TGTGCCACCAGTGACCCGTCCAGGGACTATGGCCACACCTTC. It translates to CATSDPSRDYGHTF.

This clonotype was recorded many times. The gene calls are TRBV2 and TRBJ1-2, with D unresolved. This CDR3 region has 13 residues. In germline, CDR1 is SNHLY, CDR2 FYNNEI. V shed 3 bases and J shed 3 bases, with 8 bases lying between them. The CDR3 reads CASSDVGYYGYTF. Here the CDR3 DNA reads TGTGCCAGCAGTGACGTGGGGTACTATGGCTACACCTTC.

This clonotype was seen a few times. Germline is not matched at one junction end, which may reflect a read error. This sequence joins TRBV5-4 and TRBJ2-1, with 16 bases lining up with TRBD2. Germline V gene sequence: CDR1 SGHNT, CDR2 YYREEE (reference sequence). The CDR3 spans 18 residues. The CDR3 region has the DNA TGTGCCAGCAGATTGGGACTAGCGGGGGGGATAAAACCGAATGAGCAGTTCTTC. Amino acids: CASRLGLAGGIKPNEQFF.

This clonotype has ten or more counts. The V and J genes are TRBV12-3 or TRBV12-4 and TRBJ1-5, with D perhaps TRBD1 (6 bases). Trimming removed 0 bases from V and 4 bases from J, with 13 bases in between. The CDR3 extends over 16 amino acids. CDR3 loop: CASSLAGAGRNQPQHF. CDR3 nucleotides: TGTGCCAGCAGTTTAGCGGGGGCGGGGCGGAATCAGCCCCAGCATTTT.

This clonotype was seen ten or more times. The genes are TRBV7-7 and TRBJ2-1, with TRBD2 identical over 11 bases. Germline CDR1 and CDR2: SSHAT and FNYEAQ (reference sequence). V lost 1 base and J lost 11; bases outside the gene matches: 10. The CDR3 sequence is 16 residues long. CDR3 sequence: CASSLGTSGGKEKQFF. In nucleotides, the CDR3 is TGTGCCAGCAGCTTAGGCACTAGCGGGGGAAAGGAGAAGCAGTTCTTC.

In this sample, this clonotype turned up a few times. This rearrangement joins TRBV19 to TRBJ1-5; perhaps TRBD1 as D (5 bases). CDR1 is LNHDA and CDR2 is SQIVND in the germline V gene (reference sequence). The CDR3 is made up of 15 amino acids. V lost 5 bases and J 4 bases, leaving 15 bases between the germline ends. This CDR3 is CASSSTGTLNQPQHF. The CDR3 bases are TGTGCCAGTAGTTCGACCGGGACGTTGAATCAGCCCCAGCATTTT.

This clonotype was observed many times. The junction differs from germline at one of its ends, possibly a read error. Here the CDR3 DNA reads TGCGCCAGCAGCGAAGAAGGGACTAGCGGGACCCCCTACAATGAGCAGTTCTTC. Translated, it gives CASSEEGTSGTPYNEQFF. This chain uses TRBV4-1 with TRBJ2-1; 13 bases fit TRBD2. The germline CDR1 and CDR2 sequences are MGHRA and YSYEKL. The CDR3 consists of 18 residues.